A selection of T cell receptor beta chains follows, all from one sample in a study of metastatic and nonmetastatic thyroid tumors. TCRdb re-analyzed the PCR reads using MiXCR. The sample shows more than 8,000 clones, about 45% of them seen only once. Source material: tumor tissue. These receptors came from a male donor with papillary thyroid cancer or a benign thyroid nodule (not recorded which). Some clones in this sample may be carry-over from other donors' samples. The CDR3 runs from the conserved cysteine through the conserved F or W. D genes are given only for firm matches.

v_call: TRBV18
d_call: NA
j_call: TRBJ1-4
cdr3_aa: CASSPKQGNEKLFF

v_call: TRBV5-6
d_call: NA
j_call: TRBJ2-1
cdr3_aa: CASSLFENNEQFF

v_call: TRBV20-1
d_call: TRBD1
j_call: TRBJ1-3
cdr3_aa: CSAGVRDRGVSGNTIYF

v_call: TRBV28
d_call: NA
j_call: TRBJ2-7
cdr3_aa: CATLREDEQYF

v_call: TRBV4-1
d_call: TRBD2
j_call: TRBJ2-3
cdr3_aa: CASMYRLAGEDTQYF

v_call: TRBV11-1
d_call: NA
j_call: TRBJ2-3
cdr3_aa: CASSYGSTSTDTQYF

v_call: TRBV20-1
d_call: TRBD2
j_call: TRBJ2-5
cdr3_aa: CSAGLASGYQETQYF

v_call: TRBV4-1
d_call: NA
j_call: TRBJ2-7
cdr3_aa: CASSTLGSSEASYEQYF

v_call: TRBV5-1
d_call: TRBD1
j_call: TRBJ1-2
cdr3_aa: CASSSGQGRYGYTF

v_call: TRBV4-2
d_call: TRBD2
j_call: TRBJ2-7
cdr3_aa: CASSQDVESGSPYEQYF

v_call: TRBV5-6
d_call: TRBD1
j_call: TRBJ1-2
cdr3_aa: CASSLAGTGDYGYTF

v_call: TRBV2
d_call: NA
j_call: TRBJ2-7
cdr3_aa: CTGGRSTYEQYF

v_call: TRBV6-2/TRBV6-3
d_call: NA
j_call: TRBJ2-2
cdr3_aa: CASSSVDTGELFF

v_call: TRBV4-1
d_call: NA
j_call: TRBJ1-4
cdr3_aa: CASSDPKQAPNEKLFF

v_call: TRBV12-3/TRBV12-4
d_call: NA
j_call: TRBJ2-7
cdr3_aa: CASSSNIWGEQYF

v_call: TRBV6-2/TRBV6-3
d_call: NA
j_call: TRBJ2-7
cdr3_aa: CASSYSASQGTYEQYF

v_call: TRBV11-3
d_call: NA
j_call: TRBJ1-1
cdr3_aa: CASSLSPGNTEAFF

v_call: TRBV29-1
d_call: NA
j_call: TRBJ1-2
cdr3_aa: CSVEGQGLRGYTF

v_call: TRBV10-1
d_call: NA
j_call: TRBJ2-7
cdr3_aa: CASSDGTEQYF

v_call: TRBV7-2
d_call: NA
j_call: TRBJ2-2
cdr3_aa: CASSFGLSNTGELFF

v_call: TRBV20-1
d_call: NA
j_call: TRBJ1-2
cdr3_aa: CSAASRYKKAIYGYTF

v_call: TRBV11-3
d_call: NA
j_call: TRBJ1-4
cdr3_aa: CASSGHSRGEKLFF

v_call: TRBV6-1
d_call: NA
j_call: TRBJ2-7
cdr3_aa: CASSAPRTGVYEQYF

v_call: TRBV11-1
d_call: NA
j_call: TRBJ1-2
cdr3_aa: CASSLGAGLSNHGYTF

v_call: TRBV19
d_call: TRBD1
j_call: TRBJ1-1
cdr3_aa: CASSIQGVTEAFF

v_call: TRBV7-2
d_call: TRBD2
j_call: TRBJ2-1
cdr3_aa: CASSAGPGTSGRAYNEQFF

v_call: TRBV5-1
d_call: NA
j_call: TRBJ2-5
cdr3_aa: CASSSTGSRVLRETQYF

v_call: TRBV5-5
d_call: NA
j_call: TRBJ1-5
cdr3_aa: CASSLEFSVGQPQHF

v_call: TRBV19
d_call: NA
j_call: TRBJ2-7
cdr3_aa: CASSTFYGDYEQYF

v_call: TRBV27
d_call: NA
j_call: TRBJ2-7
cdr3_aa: CSGSPCTGLSEQYF

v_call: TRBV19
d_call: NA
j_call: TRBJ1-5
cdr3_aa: CASSARDSNQPQHF

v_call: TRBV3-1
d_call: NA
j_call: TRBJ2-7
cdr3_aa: CASRGEQGYEQYF

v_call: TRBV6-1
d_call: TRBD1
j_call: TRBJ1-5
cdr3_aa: CASSQQGGSNQPQHF

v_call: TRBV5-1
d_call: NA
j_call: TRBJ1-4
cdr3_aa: CASSLTGGAEKLFF

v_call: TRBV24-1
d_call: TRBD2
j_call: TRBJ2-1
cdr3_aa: CATSTSGDYNEQFF

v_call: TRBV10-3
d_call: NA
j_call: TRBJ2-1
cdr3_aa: CAIQLGGGLTYNEQFF

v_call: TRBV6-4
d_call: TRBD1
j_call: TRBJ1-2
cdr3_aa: CAILDRGNYGYTF